These 12 T cell receptor beta chains were sequenced from one sample in a study of T cells in Graves' hyperthyroidism and ophthalmopathy. TCR beta CDR3 regions were amplified from RNA. RT-PCR in the first round (using the HTBI primer set) targeted the TCR CDR3. One entry per CDR3 protein results from TCRdb running MiXCR on the multiplex PCR reads. The repertoire has about 250,000 distinct CDR3 sequences, about 20% of them found once; the top ten carry around two thirds. The source material was blood. These receptors originate from a man aged 25 to 40 with Graves' ophthalmopathy.

This chain links TRBV28 with TRBJ2-5; 7 nucleotides line up with TRBD2. Trimming cost V 4 bases and J 2 bases; bases outside gene matches: 7. Germline V gene lookup returns CDR1 MDHEN and CDR2 SYDVKM. This CDR3 is built from 15 residues. The CDR3 sequence is CASSSAGELQETQYF. As DNA, the CDR3 is TGTGCCAGCAGTTCGGCGGGAGAGCTTCAAGAGACCCAGTACTTC.

This clonotype was seen a handful of times. The rearrangement uses TRBV19 and TRBJ1-5; the D is unclear. There are 14 residues in the CDR3. The germline CDR1 and CDR2 sequences are LNHDA and SQIVND (reference sequence). Trimming removed 7 bases at V and 0 bases at J, with 10 bases between. CDR3: CASMSSDSNQPQHF. The CDR3 DNA follows: TGTGCCAGTATGAGTTCGGATAGCAATCAGCCCCAGCATTTT.

This clonotype occurred a few times. This rearrangement joins TRBV12-3 or TRBV12-4 to TRBJ2-4, with TRBD1 matching 7 bases. V trimming: 5 bases; J trimming: 4 bases; junction bases outside the gene matches: 8. The CDR3 totals 15 residues. The CDR3 region is CASSRPGQKKNIQYF. The CDR3 DNA follows: TGTGCCAGCAGTCGCCCGGGACAGAAAAAAAACATTCAGTACTTC.

This clonotype came up a few times. The chain joins TRBV30 to TRBJ1-5; no clear D gene. This CDR3 is 15 amino acids long. Per germline, CDR1 GTSNPN and CDR2 SVGIG (reference sequence). The germline V and J ends were trimmed by 1 base and 2 bases, with 12 bases remaining between them. The CDR3 sequence is CAWSEGQAGNQPQHF. The CDR3, as DNA: TGTGCCTGGAGTGAAGGGCAGGCGGGCAATCAGCCCCAGCATTTT.

This clonotype was observed once. CDR3 sequence (DNA): TGTGCCACGGGTAGTACAGATACGCAGTATTTT. Translation: CATGSTDTQYF. The chain employs TRBV19 and TRBJ2-3; D ambiguous. Per germline, CDR1 LNHDA and CDR2 SQIVND (reference sequence). The CDR3 length is 11 residues. The ends were cut back, 10 bases at V and 3 bases at J, with 8 bases in the middle.

This rearrangement joins TRBV6-5 to TRBJ2-7, with 11 bases aligning to TRBD2. CDR3 length: 16 residues. Unmatched junction bases numbered 6, after V lost 2 bases and J lost 3 bases. CDR1 is MNHEY, CDR2 SVGAGI, per germline. The CDR3 DNA follows: TGTGCCAGCAGTTACGGGACTAGCGGCAGCTACTACGAGCAGTACTTC. Protein: CASSYGTSGSYYEQYF.

This chain links TRBV20-1 with TRBJ1-1, with D possibly TRBD1 on 6 matching bases. CDR1 is DFQATT, CDR2 SNEGSKA, per germline (reference sequence). Trimming took 6 bases from V and 6 from J, leaving 14 bases between them. This CDR3 is built from 12 residues. CDR3 DNA: TGCAGTGCAGTGAGGGGGTCCGCTGAAGCTTTCTTT. This encodes CSAVRGSAEAFF.

This clonotype has just a few counts. For the CDR3, the DNA is TGTGCCACCAGTGACGGATTCCGCGAAGCTTTCTTT. Amino acid sequence: CATSDGFREAFF. The V and J genes are TRBV24-1 and TRBJ1-1; D unclear. Germline CDR1 KGHDR, CDR2 SFDVKD. V shed 4 bases and J shed 8 bases, with 10 bases lying between them. The CDR3 is 12 amino acids.

This clonotype has ten or more counts. This chain joins TRBV28 and TRBJ1-5, with D possibly matching TRBD1 (6 bases). Germline CDR1 and CDR2: MDHEN and SYDVKM. Deletions cut 3 bases from V and 6 bases from J, with 12 bases between. The CDR3 is made up of 14 amino acids. CDR3 amino acids: CASSFIRGGQPQHF. Written as DNA, the CDR3 is TGTGCCAGCAGTTTCATCAGGGGCGGTCAGCCCCAGCATTTT. The entire variable domain, with the rest obtained from reference TRBV28 and TRBJ1-5, is as follows: DVKVTQSSRYLVKRTGEKVFLECVQDMDHENMFWYRQDPGLGLRLIYFSYDVKMKEKGDIPEGYSVSREKKERFSLILESASTNQTSMYLCASSFIRGGQPQHFGDGTRLSIL.

This chain connects TRBV5-1 to TRBJ2-3; no clear D. Germline loops: CDR1 SGHRS, CDR2 YFSETQ. Trimming removed 0 bases at V and 2 bases at J, with 10 bases between. The CDR3 runs to 15 residues. CDR3 sequence (DNA): TGCGCCAGCAGCTTGGATCCCATGGCCACAGATACGCAGTATTTT. Translating it yields CASSLDPMATDTQYF. The whole variable domain, filled in from reference TRBV5-1 and TRBJ2-3, reads KAGVTQTPRYLIKTRGQQVTLSCSPISGHRSVSWYQQTPGQGLQFLFEYFSETQRNKGNFPGRFSGRQFSNSRSEMNVSTLELGDSALYLCASSLDPMATDTQYFGPGTRLTVL.

In this sample, this clonotype turned up a few times. The chain combines TRBV7-2 with TRBJ2-3, with D uncertain. Per the germline V gene, CDR1 is SGHTA and CDR2 is FQGNSA. Trimming left V 1 base short and J 0 bases short, with 8 bases between. The CDR3 covers 15 residues. DNA for the CDR3: TGTGCCAGCAGCTTAGTCCCTCTAAGCACAGATACGCAGTATTTT. Protein: CASSLVPLSTDTQYF.

At least ten counts were recorded for this clonotype. The chain recombines TRBV5-1 with TRBJ2-1; no clear D. This CDR3 has 12 residues. Germline V gene sequence: CDR1 SGHRS, CDR2 YFSETQ. V was cut by 3 bases and J by 7 bases, with 8 bases left in between. In nucleotides, the CDR3 is TGCGCCAGCAGCTCTCCCGTTAATGAGCAGTTCTTC. This codes for CASSSPVNEQFF.